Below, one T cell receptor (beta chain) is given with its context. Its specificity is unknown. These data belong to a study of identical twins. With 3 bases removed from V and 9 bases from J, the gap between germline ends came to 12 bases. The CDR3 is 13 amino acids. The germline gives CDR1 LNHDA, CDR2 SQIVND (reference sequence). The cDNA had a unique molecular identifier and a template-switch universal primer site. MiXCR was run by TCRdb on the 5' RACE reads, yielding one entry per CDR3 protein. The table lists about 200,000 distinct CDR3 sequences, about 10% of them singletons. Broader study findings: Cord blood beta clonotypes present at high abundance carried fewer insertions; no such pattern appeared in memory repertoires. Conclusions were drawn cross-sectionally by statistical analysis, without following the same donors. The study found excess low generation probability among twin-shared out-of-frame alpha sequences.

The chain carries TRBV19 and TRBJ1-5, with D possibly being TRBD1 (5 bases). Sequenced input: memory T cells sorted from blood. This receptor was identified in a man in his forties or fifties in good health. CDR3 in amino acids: CASSMLDGGPQHF. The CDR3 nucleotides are TGTGCCAGTAGTATGCTGGACGGGGGGCCCCAGCATTTT.